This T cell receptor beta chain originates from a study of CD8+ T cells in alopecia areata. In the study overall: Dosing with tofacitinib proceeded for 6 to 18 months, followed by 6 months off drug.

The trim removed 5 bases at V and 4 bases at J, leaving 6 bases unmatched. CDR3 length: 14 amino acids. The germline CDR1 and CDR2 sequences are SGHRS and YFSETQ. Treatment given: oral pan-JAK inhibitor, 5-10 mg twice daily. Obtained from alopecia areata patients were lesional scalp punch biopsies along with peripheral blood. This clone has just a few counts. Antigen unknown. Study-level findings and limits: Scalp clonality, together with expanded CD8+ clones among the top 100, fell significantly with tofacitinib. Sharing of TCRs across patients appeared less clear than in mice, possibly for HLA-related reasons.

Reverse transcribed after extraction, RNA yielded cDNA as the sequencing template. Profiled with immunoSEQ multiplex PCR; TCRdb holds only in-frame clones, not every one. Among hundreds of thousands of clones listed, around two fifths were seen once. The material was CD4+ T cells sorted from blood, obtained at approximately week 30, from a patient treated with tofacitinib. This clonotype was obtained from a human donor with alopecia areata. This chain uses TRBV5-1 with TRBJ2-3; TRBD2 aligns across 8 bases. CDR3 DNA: TGCGCCAGCAGAAGAAGCGGGAGCCCAGATACGCAGTATTTT. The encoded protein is CASRRSGSPDTQYF.